This T cell receptor beta chain was recorded in a study of T cell changes during pregnancy in multiple sclerosis. This CDR3 has 13 residues. The V gene's germline CDR1 is SGHNT and CDR2 YYREEE (reference sequence). V gave up 4 bases and J gave up 3 bases, with 9 bases separating them. Data came from immunoSEQ multiplex PCR; TCRdb stores just in-frame clones and leaves some out. The table includes fewer than 110,000 clones, 85% to 95% detected once. This TCR derives from a female donor with multiple sclerosis, enrolled in a pregnancy study. Material: peripheral blood, obtained after pregnancy. The chain joins TRBV5-4 to TRBJ2-3; D gene unclear. The CDR3 loop reads CASSAERTDTQYF. As DNA, the CDR3 is TGTGCCAGCAGCGCCGAGCGAACAGATACGCAGTATTTT.